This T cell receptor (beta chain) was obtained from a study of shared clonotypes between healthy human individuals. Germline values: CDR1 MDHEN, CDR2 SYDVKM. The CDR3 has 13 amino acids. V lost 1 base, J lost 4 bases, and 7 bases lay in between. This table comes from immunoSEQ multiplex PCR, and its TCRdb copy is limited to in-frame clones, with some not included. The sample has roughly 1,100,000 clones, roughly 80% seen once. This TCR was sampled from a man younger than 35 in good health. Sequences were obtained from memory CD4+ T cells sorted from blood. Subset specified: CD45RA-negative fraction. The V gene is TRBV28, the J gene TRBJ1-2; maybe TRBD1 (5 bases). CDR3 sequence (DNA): TGTGCCAGCAGTTTATTAAGGGGCTATGGCTACACCTTC. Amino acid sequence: CASSLLRGYGYTF.